This entry describes one T cell receptor (beta chain). Its specificity is unknown. The data belong to a study of cytomegalovirus exposure and HLA in healthy donors. Study as a whole: Per a later analysis, the approximately 620 first-cohort and some 130 validation repertoires shared one platform. General study findings and limits: There were around 160 TCR beta chains listed as cytomegalovirus-associated. Across donors, most TCRs were seen rarely, yet some public ones were widespread.

The CDR3 contains 15 residues. V was clipped by 0 bases and J by 2 bases; unmatched bases: 4. Germline V gene sequence: CDR1 SGDLS, CDR2 YYNGEE. Generated by immunoSEQ multiplex PCR, the TCRdb table keeps only in-frame clones and is missing some. The profile shows about 82,000 clones, 90% to 95% of them singletons. The material sequenced was PBMCs. This TCR was recovered from a man aged 18 to 30 in good health and CMV-seronegative. The rearrangement links TRBV9 to TRBJ1-1; 7 bases map to TRBD1. CDR3 DNA sequence: TGTGCCAGCAGCGTAGTAGGGACAGAAAACACTGAAGCTTTCTTT. Encoded protein: CASSVVGTENTEAFF.